The rows below give T cell receptor beta chains drawn from one sample of a study of T cell repertoires in cytomegalovirus infection. Each CDR3 protein gets one entry after TCRdb re-called the reads with MiXCR. This sample carries around 530,000 distinct CDR3 sequences, 26% of them seen once, and the ten largest clones take around 14%. The sample comprised PBMCs. The receptor source for this set is a human donor in good health (CMV status not recorded). Some clones in this sample may be carry-over from other donors' samples. CDR3s include the opening cysteine and the closing phenylalanine or tryptophan. D genes are given only for firm matches. Not every row has a clone size; where given, it reads once, few, many or a size class.

v_gene	d_gene	j_gene	abundance	CDR3aa	CDR3nt
TRBV20-1	.	TRBJ1-2	.	CSARGEGSYTF	TGCAGTGCTAGAGGTGAAGGGAGCTACACCTTC
TRBV7-2	.	TRBJ1-6	many	CASSLAKSSPLHF	TGTGCCAGCAGCTTAGCAAAGTCCTCACCCCTCCACTTT
TRBV20-1	TRBD1	TRBJ1-5	.	CSAQWRDSFNQPQHF	TGCAGTGCCCAGTGGCGGGACAGCTTTAATCAGCCCCAGCATTTT
TRBV20-1	TRBD2	TRBJ2-5	.	CSARDILAGAWEETQYF	TGCAGTGCTAGAGATATCCTAGCGGGAGCTTGGGAGGAGACCCAGTACTTC
TRBV6-2/TRBV6-3	TRBD1	TRBJ2-5	few	CASRGWDSQETQYF	TGTGCCAGTCGAGGATGGGACAGCCAAGAGACCCAGTACTTC
TRBV12-3/TRBV12-4	.	TRBJ1-2	.	CASSSQGFDYGYTF	TGTGCCAGCAGTTCCCAGGGGTTCGACTATGGCTACACCTTC
TRBV28	.	TRBJ2-5	.	CASTSGQFLQETQYF	TGTGCCAGCACCAGCGGACAGTTTCTACAAGAGACCCAGTACTTC
TRBV7-9	.	TRBJ2-2	many	CASSSGTDPNTGELFF	TGTGCCAGCAGCTCCGGGACGGATCCGAACACCGGGGAGCTGTTTTTT
TRBV7-6	.	TRBJ2-1	few	CASSLDLDFSNEQFF	TGTGCCAGCAGCTTAGACCTGGACTTTTCGAATGAGCAGTTCTTC
TRBV7-9	TRBD2	TRBJ2-1	many	CASSLGAPGTSGSNEQFF	TGTGCCAGCAGCTTAGGGGCCCCCGGGACTAGCGGGAGTAATGAGCAGTTCTTC
TRBV7-2	.	TRBJ1-1	many	CASSTTGKGEAFF	TGTGCCAGCAGCACAACAGGTAAAGGTGAAGCTTTCTTT
TRBV28	TRBD1	TRBJ2-1	.	CASSGQGREYPSYNEQFF	TGTGCCAGCAGCGGACAGGGGCGGGAGTACCCGTCCTACAATGAGCAGTTCTTC
TRBV10-3	.	TRBJ2-7	.	CAISAPGSFDEQYF	TGTGCCATCAGTGCGCCAGGGAGTTTCGACGAGCAGTACTTC
TRBV11-2	.	TRBJ2-1	.	CASSLTPGHASEQFF	TGTGCCAGCAGCTTAACCCCCGGGCACGCAAGTGAGCAGTTCTTC
TRBV6-6	TRBD1	TRBJ1-1	.	CASRQQGTEAFF	TGTGCCAGCAGACAACAGGGGACCGAAGCTTTCTTT
TRBV24-1	.	TRBJ2-6	few	CATSDPDSVPSGANVLTF	TGTGCCACCAGTGATCCGGACAGCGTTCCGTCTGGGGCCAACGTCCTGACTTTC
TRBV28	TRBD2	TRBJ2-7	.	CASNPVDLAGAYEQYF	TGTGCCAGCAACCCGGTGGACCTAGCGGGAGCCTACGAGCAGTACTTC
TRBV11-2	.	TRBJ2-1	.	CASSPWRANEQFF	TGTGCCAGCAGCCCGTGGCGGGCCAATGAGCAGTTCTTC
TRBV4-1	.	TRBJ2-5	.	CASSTTTGQHQETQYF	TGCGCCAGCAGCACGACGACGGGGCAGCACCAAGAGACCCAGTACTTC
TRBV6-2/TRBV6-3	.	TRBJ2-3	few	CASSGDRAFRLTEFTDTQYF	TGTGCCAGCAGCGGAGACCGAGCATTTCGTTTGACAGAATTCACAGATACGCAGTATTTT
TRBV7-8	TRBD1	TRBJ1-6	many	CASSLPPAGGDSPLHF	TGTGCCAGCAGCCTCCCCCCGGCAGGGGGAGATTCACCCCTCCACTTT
TRBV7-6	.	TRBJ2-7	few	CASSPQAPYEQYF	TGTGCCAGCAGCCCTCAGGCCCCCTACGAGCAGTACTTC
TRBV6-1	.	TRBJ1-6	.	CASGNRYSPLHF	TGTGCCAGCGGAAACAGATATTCACCCCTCCACTTT
TRBV29-1	.	TRBJ2-1	.	CSVGEGVAYNEQFF	TGCAGCGTTGGTGAGGGGGTCGCCTACAATGAGCAGTTCTTC
TRBV7-2	.	TRBJ1-5	many	CASSLTHLTPQHF	TGTGCCAGCAGCTTGACACATCTTACGCCCCAGCATTTT
TRBV7-6	TRBD1	TRBJ2-2	.	CASSFKRQGMNTGELFF	TGTGCCAGCAGCTTCAAAAGACAGGGTATGAACACCGGGGAGCTGTTTTTT
TRBV19	.	TRBJ2-2	.	CASSNGNVNTGELFF	TGTGCCAGTAGTAACGGGAATGTAAACACCGGGGAGCTGTTTTTT
TRBV5-1	.	TRBJ1-6	.	CASSLGTNNSPLHF	TGCGCCAGCAGCTTGGGTACGAATAATTCACCCCTCCACTTT
TRBV5-5	.	TRBJ2-3	.	CASSWGTAGDTQYF	TGTGCCAGCAGCTGGGGGACCGCGGGGGATACGCAGTATTTT
TRBV24-1	TRBD1	TRBJ1-1	few	CATGAGGTEAFF	TGTGCCACCGGGGCAGGGGGTACTGAAGCTTTCTTT
TRBV20-1	.	TRBJ1-3	.	CSARSSGKGNTIYF	TGCAGTGCTAGGAGCAGTGGAAAGGGAAACACCATATATTTT
TRBV6-2/TRBV6-3	.	TRBJ1-2	few	CASSYRTVRNYGYTF	TGTGCCAGCAGTTACCGGACAGTAAGAAACTATGGCTACACCTTC
TRBV2	TRBD1	TRBJ1-5	few	CASTQTGHNQPQHF	TGTGCCAGCACCCAGACAGGGCACAATCAGCCCCAGCATTTT
TRBV5-6	TRBD1	TRBJ1-2	few	CASSLPGQVEDYGYTF	TGTGCCAGCAGCTTGCCGGGACAGGTAGAGGACTATGGCTACACCTTC
TRBV5-4	.	TRBJ1-2	.	CASRSGGDSPYYGYTF	TGTGCCAGCAGGTCCGGGGGTGACTCTCCCTATTATGGCTACACCTTC
TRBV25-1	.	TRBJ2-2	.	CASTFRNTGELFF	TGTGCCAGCACGTTCCGGAACACCGGGGAGCTGTTTTTT
TRBV11-1	.	TRBJ2-7	.	CASSLRGTTYEQYF	TGTGCCAGCTCTCTGAGAGGGACCACCTACGAGCAGTACTTC
TRBV7-8	.	TRBJ1-5	few	CASSYGGGLNQPQHF	TGTGCCAGCAGCTATGGTGGGGGGCTCAATCAGCCCCAGCATTTT
TRBV12-3/TRBV12-4	.	TRBJ1-3	few	CASTSQGLNTIYF	TGTGCCAGCACTTCCCAGGGACTCAACACCATATATTTT
TRBV7-9	.	TRBJ2-2	few	CASSPPGNTGELFF	TGTGCCAGCAGCCCCCCGGGGAACACCGGGGAGCTGTTTTTT
TRBV4-3	.	TRBJ2-2	.	CASSQDPKQFVGELFF	TGCGCCAGCAGCCAAGATCCCAAGCAGTTTGTGGGGGAGCTGTTTTTT
TRBV6-5	TRBD2	TRBJ2-7	.	CASSYFASGSGSYEQYF	TGTGCCAGCAGTTACTTTGCTAGCGGGAGTGGATCCTACGAGCAGTACTTC
TRBV7-8	.	TRBJ2-3	.	CASSRMPGSTDTQYF	TGTGCCAGCAGCCGTATGCCGGGAAGCACAGATACGCAGTATTTT
TRBV12-5	TRBD2	TRBJ2-1	few	CASGPTSGSFSYNEQFF	TGTGCTAGTGGCCCGACTAGCGGGAGCTTCTCCTACAATGAGCAGTTCTTC
TRBV5-4	TRBD2	TRBJ2-2	.	CASSLMREGGELFF	TGTGCCAGCAGCCTAATGAGGGAGGGCGGGGAGCTGTTTTTT
TRBV27	.	TRBJ1-2	few	CASSLSDSLNYGYTF	TGTGCCAGCAGTTTATCGGACAGCCTCAACTATGGCTACACCTTC
TRBV12-5	TRBD2	TRBJ2-3	.	CASGSGVREGTDTQYF	TGTGCTAGTGGCTCCGGAGTGCGGGAGGGAACAGATACGCAGTATTTT
TRBV7-6	TRBD2	TRBJ2-7	many	CASSSGLAGYEQYF	TGTGCCAGCAGTTCGGGACTAGCGGGTTACGAGCAGTACTTC
TRBV7-2	.	TRBJ2-3	many	CASSLFLASSTDTQYF	TGTGCCAGCAGCTTATTTCTAGCGTCGAGCACAGATACGCAGTATTTT
TRBV7-2	.	TRBJ1-2	many	CASSLGPGYGYTF	TGTGCCAGCAGCTTAGGCCCCGGATATGGCTACACCTTC
TRBV30	.	TRBJ2-7	.	CAWSVVDEQYF	TGTGCCTGGAGCGTAGTAGACGAGCAGTACTTC
TRBV28	.	TRBJ2-7	.	CASSYPGPSPEQYF	TGTGCCAGCAGTTATCCGGGCCCATCCCCCGAGCAGTACTTC
TRBV29-1	TRBD2	TRBJ2-1	.	CSIEGSSGRARLNEQFF	TGCAGCATAGAAGGCTCTAGCGGGAGGGCCAGGCTCAATGAGCAGTTCTTC
TRBV7-2	.	TRBJ2-1	.	CASSVSSGTGNNEQFF	TGTGCCAGCAGCGTGAGTTCCGGGACTGGTAACAATGAGCAGTTCTTC